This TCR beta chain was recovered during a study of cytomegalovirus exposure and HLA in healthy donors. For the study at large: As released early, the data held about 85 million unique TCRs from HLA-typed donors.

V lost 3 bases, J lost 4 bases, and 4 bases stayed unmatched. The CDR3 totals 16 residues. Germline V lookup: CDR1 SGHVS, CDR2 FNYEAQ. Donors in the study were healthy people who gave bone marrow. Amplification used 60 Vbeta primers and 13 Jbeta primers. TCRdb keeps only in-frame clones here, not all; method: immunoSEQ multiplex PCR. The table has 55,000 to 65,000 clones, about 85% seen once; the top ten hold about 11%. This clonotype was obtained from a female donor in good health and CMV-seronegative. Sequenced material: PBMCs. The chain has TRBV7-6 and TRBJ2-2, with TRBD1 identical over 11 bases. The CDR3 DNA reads TGTGCCAGCAGCTTGGGAGGGACAGGGGGCACCGGGGAGCTGTTTTTT. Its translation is CASSLGGTGGTGELFF.